This TCR beta chain was observed in a study of blood T cell repertoires in COVID-19. Study summary: COVID-19 samples from acute and convalescent phases originated in the United States, Italy and Spain. T cells, B-cell-depleted T cells, or PBMCs supplied cDNA or gDNA.

Original analysis: From reference gene primer amplification, estimates of nucleated cell counts were derived. Produced via immunoSEQ multiplex PCR; TCRdb's table is partial and in-frame only. V and J calls and clone size come straight from that table; D and trimming were deduced from the DNA. The sample shows approximately 150,000 clones, approximately 85% of them seen only once. Seattle's cohort entered during active infection and was followed longitudinally. This clone appeared once. This CDR3 has 14 amino acids. Germline V gene data show CDR1 as GTSNPN and CDR2 as SVGIG (reference sequence). V shed 0 bases and J shed 4 bases, with 10 bases lying between them.

This sequence originates from a woman in her fifties or sixties with COVID-19, enrolled during active disease. Sample: peripheral blood. The rearrangement joins TRBV30 to TRBJ1-5, with D unresolved. The CDR3 sequence is CAWSVINSNQPQHF. CDR3 bases: TGTGCCTGGAGTGTAATAAACTCTAATCAGCCCCAGCATTTT.